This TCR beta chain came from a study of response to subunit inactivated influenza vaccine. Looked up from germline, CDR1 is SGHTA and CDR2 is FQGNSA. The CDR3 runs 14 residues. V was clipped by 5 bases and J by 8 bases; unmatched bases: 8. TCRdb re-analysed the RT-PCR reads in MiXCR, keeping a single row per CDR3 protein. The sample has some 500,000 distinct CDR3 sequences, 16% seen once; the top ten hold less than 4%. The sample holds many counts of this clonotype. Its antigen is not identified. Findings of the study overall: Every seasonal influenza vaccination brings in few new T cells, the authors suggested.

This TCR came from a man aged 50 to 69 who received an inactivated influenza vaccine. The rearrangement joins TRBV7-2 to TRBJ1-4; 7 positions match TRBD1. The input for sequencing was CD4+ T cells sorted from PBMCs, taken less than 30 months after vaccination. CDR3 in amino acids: CASSPDRVGEKLFF. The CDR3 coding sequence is TGTGCCAGCAGCCCAGACAGGGTTGGGGAAAAACTGTTTTTT.